The 21 T cell receptor beta chains in this list originate from one sample, sequenced in a study of long-term antiretroviral therapy in people with HIV. An immunoSEQ assay, version v3.0, was performed at survey level. Libraries were prepared by immunoSEQ multiplex PCR; TCRdb keeps only in-frame clonotypes and omits some of them. The repertoire holds about 24,000 clones, 79% seen once, with more than 8% in the top ten. Specimen: unsorted PBMCs, collected 1.2 years after starting antiretroviral therapy. The receptors here all came from a woman aged 40 to 55 with HIV.

The chain couples TRBV11-2 to TRBJ2-3, with 12 bases matching TRBD2. The V gene end was trimmed by 5 bases and the J gene end by 2 bases; junction bases not matched to a gene: 2. The CDR3 totals 15 residues. Germline loops: CDR1 SGHAT, CDR2 FQNNGV. CDR3 DNA: TGTGCCAGCAGCCTAGCGGGGGGGATCACAGATACGCAGTATTTT. Translation gives CASSLAGGITDTQYF.

V and J are TRBV6-5 and TRBJ2-3; maybe TRBD1 (5 bases). The V and J ends lost 5 bases and 4 bases respectively, with 7 bases between them. This CDR3 region has 12 residues. Germline V lookup: CDR1 MNHEY, CDR2 SVGAGI. The CDR3 nucleotides read TGTGCCAGCAGTCCCAGGGCAGATACGCAGTATTTT. Translation: CASSPRADTQYF.

J is TRBJ1-4 and V is TRBV2; D possibly corresponds to TRBD1 (6 bases). The germline gives CDR1 SNHLY, CDR2 FYNNEI. The CDR3 loop spans 14 amino acids. Trimming removed 6 bases from V and 8 bases from J, with 16 bases in between. The CDR3 bases are TGTGCCAGCAGGGTACAGGGTAGTGGCGAAAAACTGTTTTTT. Its translation is CASRVQGSGEKLFF.

V usage is TRBV5-4 and J usage is TRBJ2-1; 14 positions match TRBD2. The germline V gene encodes CDR1 SGHNT and CDR2 YYREEE (reference sequence). V lost 3 bases to trimming and J lost 6 bases; unmatched junction nucleotides: 11. There are 18 residues in the CDR3. The DNA of the CDR3 is TGTGCCAGCAGCTGGGATTACGGGACTAGCGGGAGTGGCAATGAGCAGTTCTTC. This gives the protein CASSWDYGTSGSGNEQFF.

The chain joins TRBV7-9 to TRBJ2-7; tentative D call: TRBD2 (5 bases). This CDR3 is built from 13 residues. V lost 5 bases to trimming and J lost 3 bases, with 11 bases between them. CDR1 and CDR2 (germline): SEHNR, FQNEAQ (reference sequence). The CDR3 nucleotides are TGTGCCAGCAGCCCACGGGGAGTCTACGAGCAGTACTTC. Protein product: CASSPRGVYEQYF.

The chain carries TRBV9 and TRBJ2-1, with D possibly TRBD1 on 6 matching bases. CDR3 length: 14 residues. Germline V CDR1 and CDR2: SGDLS, YYNGEE. The V end lost 0 bases, the J end lost 3 bases, and 7 bases lay between the germline ends. CDR3 protein: CASSVGDNYNEQFF. CDR3 nucleotide sequence: TGTGCCAGCAGCGTAGGGGACAACTACAATGAGCAGTTCTTC.

The rearrangement joins TRBV5-4 to TRBJ1-4; 7 nucleotides agree with TRBD1. Trimming removed 3 bases from V and 3 bases from J; junction bases left unmatched: 8. There are 16 residues in the CDR3. Germline assignment: CDR1 SGHNT and CDR2 YYREEE (reference sequence). This CDR3 is CASSSTRDSSNEKLFF. The CDR3 DNA follows: TGTGCCAGCAGCTCCACAAGGGACAGTTCTAATGAAAAACTGTTTTTT.

This rearrangement joins TRBV2 to TRBJ2-7; 8 bases map to TRBD1. With V trimmed by 3 bases and J by 4 bases, 2 bases remained unmatched. The CDR3 runs 13 residues. The germline gives CDR1 SNHLY, CDR2 FYNNEI. The CDR3 sequence: CASSETGAYEQYF. CDR3 DNA: TGTGCCAGCAGTGAGACAGGGGCATACGAGCAGTACTTC. The variable domain in full, completed from reference TRBV2 and TRBJ2-7, reads EPEVTQTPSHQVTQMGQEVILRCVPISNHLYFYWYRQILGQKVEFLVSFYNNEISEKSEIFDDQFSVERPDGSNFTLKIRSTKLEDSAMYFCASSETGAYEQYFGPGTRLTVT.

V gene TRBV30 combines with J gene TRBJ2-7, with 8 positions matching TRBD2. With 0 bases clipped from V and 1 base from J, the junction kept 11 bases outside the gene matches. The CDR3 is 17 residues long. The germline gives CDR1 GTSNPN, CDR2 SVGIG (reference sequence). The CDR3, as DNA: TGTGCCTGGAGTGTACCGCGGGGTAGCGGGACTTCCTACGAGCAGTACTTC. Translated: CAWSVPRGSGTSYEQYF.

This clone was detected only a few times. The chain uses TRBV10-2 and TRBJ2-1; 7 nucleotides agree with TRBD2. CDR3 length: 11 amino acids. The V gene end was trimmed by 2 bases and the J gene end by 14 bases; junction bases not matched to a gene: 3. Germline CDR1 reads WSHSY; CDR2 reads SAAADI. The CDR3 DNA reads TGCGCCAGCAGTGAGGGGGGGGACGAGTTCTTC. This encodes CASSEGGDEFF.

This clone turned up a few times. The chain employs TRBV10-3 and TRBJ1-4; possible D gene TRBD1, 5 bases. Germline values: CDR1 ENHRY, CDR2 SYGVKD. The CDR3 spans 12 residues. V shed 6 bases and J shed 8 bases, with 10 bases lying between them. The CDR3 DNA reads as TGTGCCATCAGGGGGGGGAGCGAAAAACTGTTTTTT. This gives the protein CAIRGGSEKLFF.

V is TRBV15 and J is TRBJ2-7, with 9 bases identical to TRBD1. The CDR3 spans 17 residues. Germline V lookup: CDR1 LNHNV, CDR2 YYDKDF (reference sequence). V lost 0 bases to trimming and J lost 1 base; unmatched junction nucleotides: 7. The CDR3 spells CATSRDPRQGGSYEQYF. CDR3 DNA: TGTGCCACCAGCAGAGATCCCCGACAGGGGGGTTCCTACGAGCAGTACTTC.

The J gene is TRBJ2-2, the V gene TRBV19, with unresolved D. This CDR3 contains 12 residues. Germline V CDR1 and CDR2: LNHDA, SQIVND (reference sequence). Trimming shortened V by 4 bases and J by 3 bases, and 3 bases separated the two germline ends. The CDR3 DNA follows: TGTGCCAGTAGTACCTACACCGGGGAGCTGTTTTTT. This translates into CASSTYTGELFF.

There are a few counts of this clone. The chain has TRBV19 and TRBJ2-2; a possible D gene is TRBD1 (6 bases). Germline V gene lookup returns CDR1 LNHDA and CDR2 SQIVND (reference sequence). The CDR3 totals 15 residues. V dropped 2 bases and J dropped 4 bases, with 11 bases sitting between them. This chain's CDR3 is CASSINGGGTGELFF. In DNA, the CDR3 is TGTGCCAGTAGTATAAATGGGGGCGGCACCGGGGAGCTGTTTTTT.

The chain links TRBV10-3 to TRBJ1-1; D unresolved. This CDR3 has 11 amino acids. The V and J ends lost 10 bases and 7 bases respectively, with 13 bases between them. CDR1 and CDR2 (germline): ENHRY, SYGVKD. The CDR3 DNA sequence: TGTGCCACCCGAGAGGGAATTGAAGCTTTCTTT. Its translation: CATREGIEAFF.

DNA for the CDR3: TGCGCCAGCAGCTTAACGTACAGTGTCAACTATTTCTCTGGAAACACCATATATTTT. It translates to CASSLTYSVNYFSGNTIYF. The chain recombines TRBV5-1 with TRBJ1-3; D not certain. Germline V gene data show CDR1 as SGHRS and CDR2 as YFSETQ. This CDR3 has 19 amino acids. The V end lost 2 bases, the J end lost 0 bases, and 21 bases lay between the germline ends. Using reference TRBV5-1 and TRBJ1-3 for the parts outside the CDR3, the full variable domain is KAGVTQTPRYLIKTRGQQVTLSCSPISGHRSVSWYQQTPGQGLQFLFEYFSETQRNKGNFPGRFSGRQFSNSRSEMNVSTLELGDSALYLCASSLTYSVNYFSGNTIYFGEGSWLTVV.

The chain recombines TRBV5-1 with TRBJ2-3, with 7 bases aligning to TRBD1. The germline CDR1 and CDR2 sequences are SGHRS and YFSETQ. V dropped 0 bases and J dropped 2; count of bases not matched to a gene: 6. CDR3 size: 16 residues. CDR3 in amino acids: CASSLGTGLNTDTQYF. CDR3 DNA: TGCGCCAGCAGCTTGGGGACAGGCCTTAACACAGATACGCAGTATTTT.

The CDR3 loop is CASSLAGSGWYEQYF. CDR3 sequence (DNA): TGTGCCAGCAGTTTAGCGGGAAGCGGTTGGTACGAGCAGTACTTC. This rearrangement joins TRBV6-5 to TRBJ2-7; 8 bases are shared with TRBD2. The germline V gene has CDR1 MNHEY and CDR2 SVGAGI. There are 15 residues in the CDR3. The trim removed 4 bases at V and 4 bases at J, leaving 9 bases unmatched.

The gene calls are TRBV7-9 and TRBJ2-7, with D unresolved. The germline CDR1 and CDR2 sequences are SEHNR and FQNEAQ (reference sequence). The V gene lost 5 bases and the J gene lost 3 bases, with 11 bases spanning the gap. This CDR3 contains 13 residues. The chain's CDR3 is CASSPRGSYEQYF. Here the CDR3 DNA reads TGTGCCAGCAGCCCAAGAGGCAGCTACGAGCAGTACTTC.

The chain combines TRBV6-6 with TRBJ2-7; the D call may be TRBD1 or TRBD2 (5 bases each). This CDR3 has 14 amino acids. The V end lost 7 bases, the J end lost 5 bases, and 18 bases lay between the germline ends. From germline, CDR1 is MNHNY and CDR2 SVGAGI (reference sequence). Written as DNA, the CDR3 is TGTGCCAGCATTCAGGGAGTCCCATCGAACGAGCAGTACTTC. Protein: CASIQGVPSNEQYF.

This rearrangement joins TRBV5-3 to TRBJ1-2; no clear D. TRBV5-3 is known as an ORF, though its function is uncertain. Trimming shortened V by 4 bases and J by 4 bases, and 11 bases separated the two germline ends. The CDR3 runs to 13 residues. Here the CDR3 DNA reads TGTGCCAGAAGCCGGCCCAGCCCCTATGGCTACACCTTC. Its translation is CARSRPSPYGYTF.